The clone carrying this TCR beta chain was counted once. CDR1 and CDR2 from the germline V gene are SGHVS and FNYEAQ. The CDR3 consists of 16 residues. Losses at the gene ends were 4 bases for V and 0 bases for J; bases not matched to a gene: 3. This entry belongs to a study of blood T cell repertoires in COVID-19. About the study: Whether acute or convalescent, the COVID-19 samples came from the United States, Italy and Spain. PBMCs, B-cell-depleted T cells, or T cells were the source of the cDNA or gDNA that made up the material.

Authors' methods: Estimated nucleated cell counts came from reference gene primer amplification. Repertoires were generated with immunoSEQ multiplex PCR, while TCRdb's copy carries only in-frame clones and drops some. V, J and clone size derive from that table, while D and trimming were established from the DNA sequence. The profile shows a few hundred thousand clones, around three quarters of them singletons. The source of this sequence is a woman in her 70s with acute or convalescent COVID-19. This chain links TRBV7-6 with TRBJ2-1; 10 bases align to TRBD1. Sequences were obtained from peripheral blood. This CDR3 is CASSSTGGASYNEQFF. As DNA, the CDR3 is TGTGCCAGCAGCTCGACAGGGGGCGCCTCCTACAATGAGCAGTTCTTC.